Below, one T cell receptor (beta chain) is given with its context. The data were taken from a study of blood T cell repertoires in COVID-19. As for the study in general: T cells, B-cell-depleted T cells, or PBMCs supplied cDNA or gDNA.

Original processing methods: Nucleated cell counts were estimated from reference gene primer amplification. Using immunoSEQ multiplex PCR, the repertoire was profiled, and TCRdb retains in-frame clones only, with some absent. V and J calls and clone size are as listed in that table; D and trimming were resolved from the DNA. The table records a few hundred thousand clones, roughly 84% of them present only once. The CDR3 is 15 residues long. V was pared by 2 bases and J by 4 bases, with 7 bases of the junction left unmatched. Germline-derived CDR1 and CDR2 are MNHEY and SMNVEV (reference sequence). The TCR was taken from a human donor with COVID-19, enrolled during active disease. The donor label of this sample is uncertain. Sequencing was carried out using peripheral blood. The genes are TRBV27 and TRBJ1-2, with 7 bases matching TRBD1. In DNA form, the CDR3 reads TGTGCCAGCAGTTTAAACCCCGACAGGGCCTATGGCTACACCTTC. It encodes CASSLNPDRAYGYTF.